This T cell receptor beta chain was captured in a study of CD8 T cells in ankylosing spondylitis. Worth noting for this clonotype: Its matching antigen is unknown.

V was pared by 2 bases and J by 8 bases, with 13 bases between. There are 14 residues in the CDR3. Germline values: CDR1 WSHSY, CDR2 SAAADI. Quantitative 5'-RACE with molecular barcodes produced the TCR beta libraries. In TCRdb, the 5' RACE reads were re-called with MiXCR into one record per CDR3 protein. This sample has roughly 90,000 distinct CDR3 sequences, with approximately 8.9% found just once. Study-wide results and limits: Disease-linked clones proved CD8+ and comparatively uncommon in peripheral blood. There was a TCR beta motif, made of several highly homologous variants, that appeared characteristic of ankylosing spondylitis blood. Reportedly, disease-linked clones are significantly enriched in ankylosing spondylitis patients' matched synovial fluid. Previous work reported some of these motif variants in the synovial fluid and blood of reactive arthritis.

This TCR was sampled from a male donor with ankylosing spondylitis. The specimen was blood, either unsorted or a sorted T cell fraction (not recorded which). The chain recombines TRBV10-2 with TRBJ2-1; D is unclear. The CDR3 region is CASSEAAGWYEQFF. CDR3 nucleotides: TGCGCCAGCAGTGAGGCGGCTGGGTGGTATGAGCAGTTCTTC.